A selection of T cell receptor beta chains follows, all from one sample in a study of blood T cells in healthy people across ages. One entry per CDR3 protein results from TCRdb running MiXCR on the 5' RACE reads. This sample has roughly 1,500,000 distinct CDR3 sequences, with roughly 32% found just once. Sequencing was carried out using blood. These receptors were obtained from a woman aged 30 to 39 in good health. Both conserved end residues are trimmed from each CDR3. A D gene is named only where the DNA matches it firmly.

j_gene: TRBJ1-1
v_gene: TRBV3-1
d_gene: NA
CDR3aa: ASSMLSGYKEAF

j_gene: TRBJ1-6
v_gene: TRBV20-1
d_gene: NA
CDR3aa: SASESGSYNSPLH

j_gene: TRBJ2-3
v_gene: TRBV29-1
d_gene: TRBD1
CDR3aa: SSVPLGQGPDTQY

j_gene: TRBJ2-4
v_gene: TRBV10-3
d_gene: NA
CDR3aa: AIKDQGRQAKNIQY

j_gene: TRBJ2-3
v_gene: TRBV5-6
d_gene: NA
CDR3aa: ASSLEGVGTATQY

j_gene: TRBJ1-5
v_gene: TRBV4-1
d_gene: NA
CDR3aa: ASSQEEGGPLPQH

j_gene: TRBJ1-5
v_gene: TRBV10-2
d_gene: TRBD1
CDR3aa: ASNSKPGGANQPQH

j_gene: TRBJ2-7
v_gene: TRBV10-2
d_gene: NA
CDR3aa: ASRPTTRVDEQY

j_gene: TRBJ1-2
v_gene: TRBV29-1
d_gene: NA
CDR3aa: SVDSFVNYGYT

j_gene: TRBJ1-1
v_gene: TRBV7-9
d_gene: NA
CDR3aa: ASSRDTFMNTEAF

j_gene: TRBJ2-1
v_gene: TRBV20-1
d_gene: NA
CDR3aa: SARLLSQDPNEQF

j_gene: TRBJ2-7
v_gene: TRBV5-1
d_gene: NA
CDR3aa: ASSLEPRAASEEQY

j_gene: TRBJ2-3
v_gene: TRBV5-6
d_gene: TRBD2
CDR3aa: ASSLVSAGAPGGTQY

j_gene: TRBJ2-3
v_gene: TRBV24-1
d_gene: NA
CDR3aa: ATTKGSPGTQY

j_gene: TRBJ2-1
v_gene: TRBV20-1
d_gene: NA
CDR3aa: SAWDGPGEQF

j_gene: TRBJ1-2
v_gene: TRBV28
d_gene: NA
CDR3aa: ASSYLGGPANYGYT

j_gene: TRBJ2-1
v_gene: TRBV12-3/TRBV12-4
d_gene: TRBD2
CDR3aa: ASSRLANSYNEQF

j_gene: TRBJ2-5
v_gene: TRBV20-1
d_gene: NA
CDR3aa: SASPETQY

j_gene: TRBJ2-7
v_gene: TRBV11-2
d_gene: NA
CDR3aa: ASSALGGYEQY

j_gene: TRBJ2-6
v_gene: TRBV27
d_gene: NA
CDR3aa: ASSSWGGANVLT

j_gene: TRBJ2-1
v_gene: TRBV15
d_gene: NA
CDR3aa: ATSRASIGENEQF

j_gene: TRBJ2-5
v_gene: TRBV10-3
d_gene: NA
CDR3aa: AISDNEGETQY